These 4 T cell receptor beta chains were all obtained from the same sample, sequenced in a study of identical twins. TCRdb reprocessed the 5' RACE reads with MiXCR, giving one entry per CDR3 protein. This table has approximately 500,000 distinct CDR3 sequences, roughly 15% appearing once. This sample also appeared in a second study, on yellow fever vaccine responses in identical twins.

Sequenced input: CD4+ T cells sorted from blood. The receptors here all came from a woman younger than 30 in good health.

The CDR3, as DNA: TGCGCCAGCAGCCAAGCTGCGGCAGATCCCACAGATACGCAGTATTTT. This translates into CASSQAAADPTDTQYF. V gene TRBV4-1 combines with J gene TRBJ2-3; unclear D gene. This CDR3 spans 16 amino acids. Deletions cut 1 base from V and 2 bases from J, with 13 bases between. The germline V gene encodes CDR1 MGHRA and CDR2 YSYEKL.

A few counts support this clonotype. V and J are TRBV7-6 and TRBJ1-4, with 9 positions matching TRBD1. This CDR3 has 16 amino acids. CDR1 and CDR2 from the germline V gene are SGHVS and FNYEAQ. Germline trimming cut 5 bases from V and 4 bases from J; bases unmatched to any gene: 8. The CDR3 region is CASSPLDRGNNEKLFF. The DNA of the CDR3 is TGTGCCAGCAGCCCCCTGGACAGGGGAAATAATGAAAAACTGTTTTTT.

This clonotype was counted a few times. This chain connects TRBV4-2 to TRBJ2-7; D gene unclear. V was shortened by 0 bases and J by 7 bases, with 13 bases between the two germline ends. The V gene's germline CDR1 is LGHNA and CDR2 YNFKEQ. There are 14 residues in the CDR3. CDR3 nucleotides: TGTGCCAGCAGCCAAGATTGGGGATCTCGGGAGCAGTACTTC. It is translated as CASSQDWGSREQYF.

This chain uses TRBV18 with TRBJ2-1, with TRBD2 matching over 15 bases. Germline lookup yields CDR1 KGHSH and CDR2 LQKENI. The CDR3 consists of 16 residues. V shed 3 bases and J 7 bases; nucleotides not matched to a gene: 4. The CDR3 DNA is TGTGCCAGCTCACCCACCGGGACTAGCGGGGGGAATGAGCAGTTCTTC. Encoded protein: CASSPTGTSGGNEQFF.